The 8 T cell receptor beta chains given below trace back to one sample, sequenced in a study of molecular identifiers for immune sequencing clone quantification (dated by TCRdb to about 2018). Libraries came from PCR. TCRdb names NextSeq 500 as the instrument used. TCRdb trimmed the raw reads at Q25, called clones with MiXCR and kept productive beta chains. All rows with the same CDR3 protein become a single entry with the most common DNA and genes. The sample table contains around 320,000 distinct CDR3 sequences; only one count was recorded for 24% of them. 0.74% of the sample is in the top ten clones. Sequenced sample: naive CD8+ T cells from blood, with Jurkat cell RNA spiked in. Explained via the paper, the cell subset or site label denotes: FACS-sorted CD8+CD4-CCR7+CD45RA+ naive T cells. The receptors here all came from a human donor in good health. Some libraries in this study had Jurkat cell RNA spiked in.

This clonotype was found many times. V and J are TRBV7-9 and TRBJ2-7; TRBD2 matches 7 bases. The J segment lost 2 bases and the V segment lost 2 bases, leaving 3 bases of the junction unmatched. The germline gives CDR1 SEHNR, CDR2 FQNEAQ (reference sequence). CDR3 length: 14 amino acids. The CDR3 is CASSLSSGPYEQYF. The CDR3 region has the DNA TGTGCCAGCAGCTTATCTAGCGGCCCCTACGAGCAGTACTTC. Combining the CDR3 with reference TRBV7-9 and TRBJ2-7 gives the whole variable domain DTGVSQNPRHKITKRGQNVTFRCDPISEHNRLYWYRQTLGQGPEFLTYFQNEAQLEKSRLLSDRFSAERPKGSFSTLEIQRTEQGDSAMYLCASSLSSGPYEQYFGPGTRLTVT.

This clonotype has only a few counts. The V call is TRBV7-9, the J call TRBJ1-1, with D possibly matching TRBD1 (6 bases). The CDR3 extends over 13 amino acids. Deletions cut 7 bases from V and 7 bases from J, with 16 bases between. Germline-derived CDR1 and CDR2 are SEHNR and FQNEAQ (reference sequence). CDR3 DNA sequence: TGTGCCAGCATCTTGAGTGAACAGGGTGAAGCTTTCTTT. This gives the protein CASILSEQGEAFF.

This clonotype was counted many times. The chain combines TRBV19 with TRBJ1-2; D not certain. V was trimmed by 5 bases and J by 1 base, leaving 8 bases between them. The germline V gene has CDR1 LNHDA and CDR2 SQIVND (reference sequence). The CDR3 is 13 residues long. DNA of the CDR3: TGTGCCAGTAGTGAAAGTGGTAACTATGGCTACACCTTC. Encoded protein: CASSESGNYGYTF.

V usage is TRBV27 and J usage is TRBJ1-6; D not resolved. V gave up 5 bases and J gave up 0 bases, with 11 bases separating them. This CDR3 is built from 16 residues. Germline lookup yields CDR1 MNHEY and CDR2 SMNVEV (reference sequence). CDR3 amino acids: CASSPHSSSYNSPLHF. Here the CDR3 DNA reads TGTGCCAGCAGTCCCCATTCGAGCTCCTATAATTCACCCCTCCACTTT.

Details on this clonotype: One end of the junction fails to match germline, which may point to a read error. The chain couples TRBV4-3 to TRBJ2-3; possibly TRBD1 for D (6 bases). Per germline, CDR1 LGHNA and CDR2 YSLEER. The CDR3 is 12 amino acids. Here the CDR3 reads CASGHTGDTQYF. In DNA form, the CDR3 reads TGCGCCAGCGGCCATACAGGGGATACGCAGTATTTT.

This clonotype was detected many times. The rearrangement links TRBV6-6 to TRBJ2-5; no definite D call. Germline CDR1 is MNHNY and CDR2 is SVGAGI (reference sequence). This CDR3 spans 13 amino acids. V was cut by 3 bases and J by 2 bases, with 7 bases left in between. As DNA, the CDR3 is TGTGCCAGCAGTTATCTGGGGCAAGAGACCCAGTACTTC. Translation: CASSYLGQETQYF.

The chain links TRBV7-9 to TRBJ2-1; 7 bases are shared with TRBD1. Unmatched junction bases numbered 9, after V lost 1 base and J lost 6 bases. The CDR3 sequence is 16 residues long. Germline V gives CDR1 SEHNR, CDR2 FQNEAQ (reference sequence). This CDR3 is CASSLEGAGAINEQFF. CDR3 nucleotide sequence: TGTGCCAGCAGCTTAGAGGGGGCAGGGGCCATCAATGAGCAGTTCTTC.

This clonotype appeared many times. The chain has TRBV7-2 and TRBJ1-5; perhaps TRBD1 as D (5 bases). CDR3 size: 14 residues. V lost 4 bases and J lost 5, with 12 bases in between. Germline lookup yields CDR1 SGHTA and CDR2 FQGNSA. The CDR3 nucleotides are TGTGCCAGCAGCTGGGGACGGAAAGATCAGCCCCAGCATTTT. Its translation is CASSWGRKDQPQHF. Complete variable domain (other parts from reference TRBV7-2 and TRBJ1-5): GAGVSQSPSNKVTEKGKDVELRCDPISGHTALYWYRQSLGQGLEFLIYFQGNSAPDKSGLPSDRFSAERTGGSVSTLTIQRTQQEDSAVYLCASSWGRKDQPQHFGDGTRLSIL.